The 2 T cell receptor beta chains given below trace back to one sample, sequenced in a study of blood T cells in healthy people across ages. It was with a sample-barcoded 5' primer and a J-beta primer mix that a second PCR of about 6 to 11 cycles was run. Using its own MiXCR run on the 5' RACE reads, TCRdb lists one record per CDR3 protein. The sample has about 2 million distinct CDR3 sequences, around half seen once. The sample taken for sequencing was blood. These receptors were obtained from a woman between 40 and 50 years old in good health.

This clonotype has just a few counts. The chain employs TRBV27 and TRBJ2-3, with 7 bases matching TRBD1. The CDR3 consists of 14 residues. V gave up 2 bases and J gave up 5 bases; unmatched junction bases: 4. Looked up from germline, CDR1 is MNHEY and CDR2 is SMNVEV (reference sequence). The CDR3: CASSLKGAGDTQYF. Here the CDR3 DNA reads TGTGCCAGCAGTTTAAAGGGGGCGGGAGATACGCAGTATTTT.

This clonotype was seen a handful of times. The genes are TRBV12-3 or TRBV12-4 and TRBJ2-3; the D gene is possibly TRBD2 (6 bases). CDR3 size: 15 residues. The germline V and J ends were trimmed by 3 bases and 7 bases, with 17 bases remaining between them. The CDR3 sequence: CASSFRSSGGNTQYF. The CDR3 coding sequence is TGTGCCAGCAGTTTTAGATCGAGTGGGGGGAATACGCAGTATTTT.